Presented here are 14 T cell receptor beta chains from one specimen sequenced in a study of blood T cell repertoires in COVID-19. The table came from immunoSEQ multiplex PCR; TCRdb's copy has only in-frame clones and leaves some out. The profile shows more than 250,000 clones, 92% of them singletons. Sequenced sample: PBMCs or T cells enriched from blood (not recorded which). These receptors were collected from a woman in her twenties or thirties who had recovered from COVID-19.

This clone was observed once. The rearrangement links TRBV3-1 (or the pseudogene TRBV3-2) to TRBJ2-3; D is ambiguous. The CDR3 contains 15 residues. Germline CDR1 LGHDT, CDR2 YNNKEL (reference sequence). Trimming removed 0 bases at V and 1 base at J, with 8 bases between. The CDR3 nucleotides read TGTGCCAGCAGCCAAGAGAGGTTTGGCACAGATACGCAGTATTTT. It yields the protein CASSQERFGTDTQYF.

The V gene is TRBV15, the J gene TRBJ1-2; possible D gene TRBD1, 6 bases. CDR1 and CDR2 (germline): LNHNV, YYDKDF (reference sequence). The CDR3 is 14 residues long. V was clipped by 5 bases and J by 10 bases, with 20 bases between them. The CDR3 region has the DNA TGTGCCACCAGCGGAACCAGAACAGGGAATACCTACACCTTC. Protein sequence: CATSGTRTGNTYTF.

The chain recombines TRBV4-1 with TRBJ2-3; TRBD1 matches 7 bases. V shed 0 bases, J shed 6 bases, and the junction held 15 bases outside the gene matches. This CDR3 is built from 18 residues. Germline V gene sequence: CDR1 MGHRA, CDR2 YSYEKL. The DNA for the CDR3 is TGCGCCAGCAGCCAAGAACTCCCCCAGACAGGGCACATTGATACGCAGTATTTT. This translates into CASSQELPQTGHIDTQYF.

The chain has TRBV5-5 and TRBJ1-4; D gene uncertain. V was clipped by 0 bases and J by 8 bases, with 11 bases between them. The CDR3 consists of 14 residues. The germline gives CDR1 SGHKS, CDR2 YYEKEE (reference sequence). CDR3 sequence reads: CASSLVAGREKLFF. In nucleotides, the CDR3 is TGTGCCAGCAGCTTGGTTGCGGGTCGGGAAAAACTGTTTTTT.

CDR3 region: CASSPHTSLAKNIQYF. The CDR3, as DNA: TGTGCCAGCAGTCCCCACACTAGCCTAGCCAAAAACATTCAGTACTTC. This chain uses TRBV6-2 or TRBV6-3 with TRBJ2-4; maybe TRBD2 (6 bases). V was pared by 5 bases and J by 0 bases, with 14 bases between. The CDR3 has 16 residues. Per the germline V gene, CDR1 is MNHEY and CDR2 is SVGEGT.

The chain is built from TRBV13 and TRBJ2-3; TRBD2 matches at 9 bases. This CDR3 contains 15 residues. V gave up 6 bases and J gave up 2 bases; unmatched junction bases: 6. Germline CDR1 is PRHDT and CDR2 is FYEKMQ (reference sequence). As DNA, the CDR3 is TGTGCCAGCAGTAGAGCGGGGGGAACCACAGATACGCAGTATTTT. It is translated as CASSRAGGTTDTQYF.

The CDR3 region has the DNA TGTGCCAGCAGTCCGTTCGGGACAGGGAGTCGCTATGGCTACACCTTC. Protein product: CASSPFGTGSRYGYTF. The gene calls are TRBV28 and TRBJ1-2; 9 nucleotides align to TRBD1. Germline CDR1 MDHEN, CDR2 SYDVKM. The CDR3 is made up of 16 amino acids. V lost 5 bases to trimming and J lost 4 bases; unmatched junction nucleotides: 11.

CDR3 DNA: TGTGCCAGCAGCTTACGGGGGGGATCGTACAATGAGCAGTTCTTC. Protein: CASSLRGGSYNEQFF. The gene calls are TRBV11-3 and TRBJ2-1; TRBD2 aligns across 8 bases. The CDR3 contains 15 residues. The V and J ends lost 2 bases and 4 bases, in that order; junction bases with no gene match: 4. Germline CDR1 SGHNT, CDR2 YENEEA.

The CDR3 spells CAWTRGVRGRPGELFF. Here the CDR3 DNA reads TGTGCCTGGACCCGGGGAGTCAGGGGTCGGCCCGGGGAGCTGTTTTTT. This sequence joins TRBV30 and TRBJ2-2; D perhaps matches TRBD1 (6 bases). Germline V lookup: CDR1 GTSNPN, CDR2 SVGIG (reference sequence). The CDR3 covers 16 residues. Trimming removed 4 bases from V and 6 bases from J, with 21 bases in between.

This clone has ten or more counts. The chain is built from TRBV2 and TRBJ1-5; a weak D match, TRBD1 (5 bases). This CDR3 is built from 14 residues. The V gene's germline CDR1 is SNHLY and CDR2 FYNNEI. Trimming removed 4 bases from V and 6 bases from J, with 13 bases in between. This CDR3 is CASSGFGGGQPQHF. DNA for the CDR3: TGTGCCAGCAGTGGATTTGGGGGGGGTCAGCCCCAGCATTTT.

The count of this clone is one. The rearrangement joins TRBV19 to TRBJ2-3; tentative D call: TRBD2 (6 bases). Deletions cut 6 bases from V and 1 base from J, with 11 bases between. Germline V gives CDR1 LNHDA, CDR2 SQIVND (reference sequence). The CDR3 is made up of 14 amino acids. CDR3 sequence: CASRWGLGTDTQYF. For the CDR3, the DNA is TGTGCCAGTAGATGGGGACTGGGCACAGATACGCAGTATTTT. Based on the CDR3 plus reference TRBV19 and TRBJ2-3, the full variable domain is DGGITQSPKYLFRKEGQNVTLSCEQNLNHDAMYWYRQDPGQGLRLIYYSQIVNDFQKGDIAEGYSVSREKKESFPLTVTSAQKNPTAFYLCASRWGLGTDTQYFGPGTRLTVL.

The rearrangement joins TRBV15 to TRBJ1-1, with D maybe TRBD1 (6 bases). Germline V CDR1 and CDR2: LNHNV, YYDKDF (reference sequence). The CDR3 is 15 residues long. Trimming stripped 3 bases from V and 5 bases from J, with 16 bases between. CDR3 DNA sequence: TGTGCCACCAGCAGGGAACCACAGGGAAGTACTGAAGCTTTCTTT. This sequence encodes CATSREPQGSTEAFF. The variable domain in full, with the rest retrieved from reference TRBV15 and TRBJ1-1, is DAMVIQNPRYQVTQFGKPVTLSCSQTLNHNVMYWYQQKSSQAPKLLFHYYDKDFNNEADTPDNFQSRRPNTSFCFLDIRSPGLGDTAMYLCATSREPQGSTEAFFGQGTRLTVV.

The V and J genes are TRBV28 and TRBJ2-7; D unclear. Germline CDR1 and CDR2: MDHEN and SYDVKM. This CDR3 region has 13 residues. V shed 1 base and J shed 3 bases, with 7 bases lying between them. CDR3 amino acids: CASSLSGRYEQYF. As DNA, the CDR3 is TGTGCCAGCAGTTTATCGGGTCGCTACGAGCAGTACTTC.

The V call is TRBV27, the J call TRBJ1-5; 7 bases fit TRBD1. Trimming at V came to 2 bases and at J to 3 bases, leaving 16 bases not matched to a gene. Germline lookup yields CDR1 MNHEY and CDR2 SMNVEV (reference sequence). The CDR3 consists of 19 residues. The CDR3 region has the DNA TGTGCCAGCAGTTTAAGGGCCATTGGGACAGCCTCGAACAATCAGCCCCAGCATTTT. It encodes CASSLRAIGTASNNQPQHF.